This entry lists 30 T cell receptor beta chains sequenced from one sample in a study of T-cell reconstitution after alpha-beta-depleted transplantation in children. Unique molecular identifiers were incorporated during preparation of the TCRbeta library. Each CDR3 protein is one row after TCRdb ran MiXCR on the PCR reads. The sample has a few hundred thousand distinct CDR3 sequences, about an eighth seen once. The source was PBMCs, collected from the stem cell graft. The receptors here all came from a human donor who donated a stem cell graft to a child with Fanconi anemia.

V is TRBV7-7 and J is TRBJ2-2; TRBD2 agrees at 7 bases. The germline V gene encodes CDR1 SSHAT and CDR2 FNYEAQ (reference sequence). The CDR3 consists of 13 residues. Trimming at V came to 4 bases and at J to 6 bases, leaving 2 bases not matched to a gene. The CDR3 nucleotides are TGTGCCAGCAGCTCTGGGGGGGCCGGGGAGCTGTTTTTT. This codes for CASSSGGAGELFF.

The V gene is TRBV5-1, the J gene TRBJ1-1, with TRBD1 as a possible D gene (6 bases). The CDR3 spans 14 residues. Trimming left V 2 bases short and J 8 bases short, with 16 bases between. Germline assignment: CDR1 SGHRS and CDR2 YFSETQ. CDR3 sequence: CASSLRQGSVEAFF. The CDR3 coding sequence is TGCGCCAGCAGCTTACGGCAGGGGTCGGTCGAAGCTTTCTTT.

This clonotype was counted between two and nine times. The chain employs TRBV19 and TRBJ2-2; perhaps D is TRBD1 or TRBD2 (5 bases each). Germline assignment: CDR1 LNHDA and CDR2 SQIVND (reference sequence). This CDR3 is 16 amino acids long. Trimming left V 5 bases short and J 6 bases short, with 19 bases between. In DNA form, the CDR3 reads TGTGCCAGTAGTCCGACATCACCTCTGGGGGCCGGGGAGCTGTTTTTT. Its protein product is CASSPTSPLGAGELFF.

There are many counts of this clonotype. As DNA, the CDR3 is TGTGCCAGCAGTTTAGGGCCTCAGCCCCAGCATTTT. This translates into CASSLGPQPQHF. J is TRBJ1-5 and V is TRBV28; D is undetermined. Trimming removed 2 bases from V and 6 bases from J, with 5 bases in between. There are 12 residues in the CDR3. In germline, CDR1 is MDHEN, CDR2 SYDVKM.

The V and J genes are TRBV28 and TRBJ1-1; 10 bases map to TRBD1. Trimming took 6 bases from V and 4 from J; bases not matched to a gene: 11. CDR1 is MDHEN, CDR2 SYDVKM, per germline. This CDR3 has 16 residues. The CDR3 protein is CASSRPGTGVSTEAFF. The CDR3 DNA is TGTGCCAGCAGCCGTCCCGGGACAGGGGTGAGCACTGAAGCTTTCTTT.

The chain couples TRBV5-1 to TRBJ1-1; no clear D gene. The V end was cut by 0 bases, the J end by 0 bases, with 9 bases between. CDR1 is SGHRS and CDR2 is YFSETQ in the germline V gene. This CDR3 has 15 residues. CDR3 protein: CASSLAGKLNTEAFF. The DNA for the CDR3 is TGCGCCAGCAGCTTGGCCGGGAAGCTGAACACTGAAGCTTTCTTT.

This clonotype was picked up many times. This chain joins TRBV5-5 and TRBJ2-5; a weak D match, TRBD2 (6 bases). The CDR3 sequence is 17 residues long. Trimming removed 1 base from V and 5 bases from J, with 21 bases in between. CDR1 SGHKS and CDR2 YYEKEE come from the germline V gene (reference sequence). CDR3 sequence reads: CASSLIGTADLLETQYF. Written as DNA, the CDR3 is TGTGCCAGCAGCTTGATTGGGACTGCGGATTTACTTGAGACCCAGTACTTC. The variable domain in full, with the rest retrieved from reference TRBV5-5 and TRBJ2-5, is DAGVTQSPTHLIKTRGQQVTLRCSPISGHKSVSWYQQVLGQGPQFIFQYYEKEERGRGNFPDRFSARQFPNYSSELNVNALLLGDSALYLCASSLIGTADLLETQYFGPGTRLLVL.

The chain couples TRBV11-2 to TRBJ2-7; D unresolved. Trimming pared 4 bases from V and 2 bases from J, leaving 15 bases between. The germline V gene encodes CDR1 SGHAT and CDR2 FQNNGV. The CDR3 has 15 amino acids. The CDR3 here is CASSSGQVPPYEQYV. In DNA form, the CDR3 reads TGTGCCAGCAGCTCCGGGCAGGTTCCGCCCTACGAGCAGTACGTC.

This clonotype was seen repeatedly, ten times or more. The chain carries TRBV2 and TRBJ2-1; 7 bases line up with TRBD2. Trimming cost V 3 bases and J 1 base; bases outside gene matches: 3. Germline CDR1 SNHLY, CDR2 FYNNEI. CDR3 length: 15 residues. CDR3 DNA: TGTGCCAGCAGTGACGTGGGACTATCCTACAATGAGCAGTTCTTC. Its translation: CASSDVGLSYNEQFF.

The CDR3 coding sequence is TGCAGTGCTAGGAGGAACACTGAAGCTTTCTTT. Translating it yields CSARRNTEAFF. The V and J genes are TRBV20-1 and TRBJ1-1; D call uncertain. Trimming shortened V by 3 bases and J by 1 base, and 3 bases separated the two germline ends. The CDR3 is 11 amino acids. Per germline, CDR1 DFQATT and CDR2 SNEGSKA (reference sequence).

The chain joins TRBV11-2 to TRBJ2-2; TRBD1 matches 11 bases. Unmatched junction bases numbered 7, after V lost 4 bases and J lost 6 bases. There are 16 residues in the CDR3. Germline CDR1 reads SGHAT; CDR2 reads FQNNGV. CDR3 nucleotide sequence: TGTGCCAGCAGCTCTCAGCCGGGACAGGGGGCCGGGGAGCTGTTTTTT. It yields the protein CASSSQPGQGAGELFF. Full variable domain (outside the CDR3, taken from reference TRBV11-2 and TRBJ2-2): EAGVAQSPRYKIIEKRQSVAFWCNPISGHATLYWYQQILGQGPKLLIQFQNNGVVDDSQLPKDRFSAERLKGVDSTLKIQPAKLEDSAVYLCASSSQPGQGAGELFFGEGSRLTVL.

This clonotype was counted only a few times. The CDR3 spells CASSSITSPDTQYF. The CDR3 nucleotides are TGTGCCAGCAGCTCGATAACTAGCCCAGATACGCAGTATTTT. The chain uses TRBV7-9 and TRBJ2-3; a possible D gene is TRBD2 (6 bases). V was pared by 4 bases and J by 4 bases, with 12 bases between. Germline V lookup: CDR1 SEHNR, CDR2 FQNEAQ (reference sequence). This CDR3 contains 14 residues. Supplemented by reference TRBV7-9 and TRBJ2-3, the full variable domain reads DTGVSQNPRHKITKRGQNVTFRCDPISEHNRLYWYRQTLGQGPEFLTYFQNEAQLEKSRLLSDRFSAERPKGSFSTLEIQRTEQGDSAMYLCASSSITSPDTQYFGPGTRLTVL.

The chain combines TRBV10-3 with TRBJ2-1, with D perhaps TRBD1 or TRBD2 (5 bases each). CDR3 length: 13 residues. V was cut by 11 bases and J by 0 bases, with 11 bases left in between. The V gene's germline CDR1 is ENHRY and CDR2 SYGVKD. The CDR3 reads CALRDGSYNEQFF. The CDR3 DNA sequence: TGTGCCCTCCGGGACGGCTCCTACAATGAGCAGTTCTTC.

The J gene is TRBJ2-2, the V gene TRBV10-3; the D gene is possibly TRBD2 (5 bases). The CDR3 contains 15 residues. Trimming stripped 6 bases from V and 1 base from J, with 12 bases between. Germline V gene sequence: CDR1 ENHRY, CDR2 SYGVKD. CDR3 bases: TGTGCCATCAGGAAGTGGCGGGTGAACACCGGGGAGCTGTTTTTT. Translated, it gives CAIRKWRVNTGELFF.

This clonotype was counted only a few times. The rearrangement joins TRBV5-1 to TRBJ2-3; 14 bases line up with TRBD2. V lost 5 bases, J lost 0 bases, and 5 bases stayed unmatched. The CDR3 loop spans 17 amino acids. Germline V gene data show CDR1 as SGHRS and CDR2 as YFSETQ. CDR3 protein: CASRKTSGGASTDTQYF. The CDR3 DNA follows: TGCGCCAGCAGGAAGACTAGCGGGGGGGCTAGCACAGATACGCAGTATTTT.

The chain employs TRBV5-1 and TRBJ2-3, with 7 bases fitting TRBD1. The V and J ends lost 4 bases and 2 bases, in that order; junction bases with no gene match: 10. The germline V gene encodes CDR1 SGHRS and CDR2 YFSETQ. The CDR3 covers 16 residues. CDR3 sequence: CASSQQGESFTDTQYF. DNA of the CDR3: TGCGCCAGCAGCCAGCAGGGGGAAAGTTTCACAGATACGCAGTATTTT.

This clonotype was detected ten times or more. CDR3 in DNA: TGTGCCAGCAGTTTACAGGCTAACTATGGCTACACCTTC. Translation gives CASSLQANYGYTF. The rearrangement uses TRBV12-3 or TRBV12-4 and TRBJ1-2, with D unresolved. The ends were cut back, 2 bases at V and 0 bases at J, with 4 bases in the middle. The CDR3 sequence is 13 residues long.

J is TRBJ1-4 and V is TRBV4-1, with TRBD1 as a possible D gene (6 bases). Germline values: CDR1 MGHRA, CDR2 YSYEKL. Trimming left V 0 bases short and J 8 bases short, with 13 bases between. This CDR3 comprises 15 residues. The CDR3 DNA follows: TGCGCCAGCAGCCAAGATTGGGGGGCAGGGGAAAAACTGTTTTTT. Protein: CASSQDWGAGEKLFF.

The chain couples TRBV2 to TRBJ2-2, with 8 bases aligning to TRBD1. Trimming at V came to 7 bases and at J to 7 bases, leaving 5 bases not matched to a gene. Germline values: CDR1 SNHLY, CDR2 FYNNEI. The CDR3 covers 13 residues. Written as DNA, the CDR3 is TGTGCCAGCATGACAGGGGTGGGCGGGGAGCTGTTTTTT. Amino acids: CASMTGVGGELFF.

The CDR3 here is CSANRDRVTDTQYF. The CDR3 nucleotides are TGCAGTGCTAACCGGGACAGGGTAACAGATACGCAGTATTTT. This chain joins TRBV20-1 and TRBJ2-3, with 9 bases aligning to TRBD1. From germline, CDR1 is DFQATT and CDR2 SNEGSKA (reference sequence). The trim removed 4 bases at V and 3 bases at J, leaving 5 bases unmatched. There are 14 residues in the CDR3.

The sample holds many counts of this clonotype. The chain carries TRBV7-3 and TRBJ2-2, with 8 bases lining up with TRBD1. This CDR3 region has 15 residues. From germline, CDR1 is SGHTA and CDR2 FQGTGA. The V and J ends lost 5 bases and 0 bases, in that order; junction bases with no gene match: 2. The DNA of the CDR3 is TGTGCCAGCAGCCTGACAGGGGCGAACACCGGGGAGCTGTTTTTT. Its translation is CASSLTGANTGELFF.

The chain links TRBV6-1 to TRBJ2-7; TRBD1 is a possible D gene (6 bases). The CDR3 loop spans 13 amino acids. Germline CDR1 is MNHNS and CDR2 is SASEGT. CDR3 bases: TGTGCCAGCGGCCGAGGACAGACCGCATTCGAATGCGTC. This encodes CASGRGQTAFECV.

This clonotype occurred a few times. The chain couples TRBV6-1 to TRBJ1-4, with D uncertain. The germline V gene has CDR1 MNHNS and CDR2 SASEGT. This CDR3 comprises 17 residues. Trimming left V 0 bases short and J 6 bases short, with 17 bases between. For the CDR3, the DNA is TGTGCCAGCAGTGAAGCGCCTTCATCTGGCGGGCATGAAAAACTGTTTTTT. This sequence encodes CASSEAPSSGGHEKLFF.

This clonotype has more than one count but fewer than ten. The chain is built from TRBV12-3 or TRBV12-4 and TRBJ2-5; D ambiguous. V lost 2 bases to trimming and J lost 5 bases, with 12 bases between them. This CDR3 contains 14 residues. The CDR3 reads CASSLFGSAETQYF. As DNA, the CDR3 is TGTGCCAGCAGTTTATTCGGTTCGGCCGAGACCCAGTACTTC.

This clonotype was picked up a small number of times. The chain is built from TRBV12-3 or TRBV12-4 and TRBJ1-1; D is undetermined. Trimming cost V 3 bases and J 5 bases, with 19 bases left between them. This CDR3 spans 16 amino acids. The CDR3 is CASSFWSSGVYTEAFF. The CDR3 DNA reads TGTGCCAGCAGTTTCTGGTCCTCGGGAGTGTATACTGAAGCTTTCTTT.

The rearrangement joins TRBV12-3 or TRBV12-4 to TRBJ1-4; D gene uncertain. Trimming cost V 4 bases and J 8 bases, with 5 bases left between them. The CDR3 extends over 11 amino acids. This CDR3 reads CASSSYEKLFF. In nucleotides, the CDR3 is TGTGCCAGCAGTTCGTACGAAAAACTGTTTTTT.

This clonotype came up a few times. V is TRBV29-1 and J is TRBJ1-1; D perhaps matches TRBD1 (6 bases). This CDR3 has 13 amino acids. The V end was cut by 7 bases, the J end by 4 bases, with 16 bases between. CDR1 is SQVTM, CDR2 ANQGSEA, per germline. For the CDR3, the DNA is TGCAGCGGGGGCAACGGACAGCCCACTGAAGCTTTCTTT. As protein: CSGGNGQPTEAFF.

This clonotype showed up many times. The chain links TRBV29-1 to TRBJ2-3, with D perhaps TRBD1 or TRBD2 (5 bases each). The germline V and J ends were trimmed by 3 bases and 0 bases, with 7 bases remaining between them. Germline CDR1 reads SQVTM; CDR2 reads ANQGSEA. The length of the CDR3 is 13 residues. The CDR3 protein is CSVDGASTDTQYF. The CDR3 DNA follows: TGCAGCGTTGACGGGGCTAGCACAGATACGCAGTATTTT.

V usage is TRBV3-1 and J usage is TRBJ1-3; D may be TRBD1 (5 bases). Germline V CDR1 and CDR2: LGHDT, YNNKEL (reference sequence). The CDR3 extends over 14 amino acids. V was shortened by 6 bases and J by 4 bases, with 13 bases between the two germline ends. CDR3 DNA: TGTGCCAGCAGTTACCAGGGTGGAGGAAACACCATATATTTT. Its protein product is CASSYQGGGNTIYF.

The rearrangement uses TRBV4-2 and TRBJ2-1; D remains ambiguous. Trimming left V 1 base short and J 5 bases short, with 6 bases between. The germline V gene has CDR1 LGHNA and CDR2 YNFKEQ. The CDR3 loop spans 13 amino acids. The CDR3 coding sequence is TGTGCCAGCAGCCAAGGTCGTCACAATGAGCAGTTCTTC. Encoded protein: CASSQGRHNEQFF.